One sample yielded the 17 T cell receptor beta chains listed below, sequenced in a study of cytomegalovirus exposure and HLA in healthy donors. Here immunoSEQ multiplex PCR was the method, and the copy in TCRdb shows in-frame clones only, minus some. The table records some 240,000 clones, around 85% of them present only once. Sequencing was performed on PBMCs. The receptors originated from a woman aged 30 to 39 in good health and CMV-seropositive.

The chain carries TRBV30 and TRBJ1-1; D possibly corresponds to TRBD1 (6 bases). Germline loops: CDR1 GTSNPN, CDR2 SVGIG (reference sequence). Trimming removed 5 bases from V and 3 bases from J, with 19 bases in between. This CDR3 spans 15 amino acids. This CDR3 reads CAWGKREGGDTEAFF. CDR3 DNA: TGTGCCTGGGGCAAAAGGGAAGGGGGAGACACTGAAGCTTTCTTT.

This rearrangement joins TRBV28 to TRBJ2-7; 16 nucleotides agree with TRBD2. Unmatched junction bases numbered 2, after V lost 5 bases and J lost 4 bases. CDR1 and CDR2 (germline): MDHEN, SYDVKM. The CDR3 totals 15 residues. CDR3 in amino acids: CASSGTSGRVYEQYF. DNA for the CDR3: TGTGCCAGCAGTGGGACTAGCGGGAGGGTTTACGAGCAGTACTTC.

The chain couples TRBV11-3 to TRBJ2-7; 10 positions agree with TRBD1. CDR1 is SGHNT, CDR2 YENEEA, per germline. This CDR3 contains 17 residues. V shed 5 bases and J 3 bases; nucleotides not matched to a gene: 13. The CDR3, as DNA: TGTGCCAGCAGCGCCTCCGGACAGGGGGTGACCTTCTACGAGCAGTACTTC. This gives the protein CASSASGQGVTFYEQYF.

This clone was counted a single time. The V and J genes are TRBV6-5 and TRBJ1-5; 7 nucleotides agree with TRBD1. CDR3 length equals 15 residues. CDR1 MNHEY and CDR2 SVGAGI come from the germline V gene. After removal of 6 bases from V and 3 bases from J, the junction contained 8 bases not matched to a gene. The CDR3 DNA follows: TGTGCCAGCAGACTCGACAGGGCCAACAATCAGCCCCAGCATTTT. This sequence encodes CASRLDRANNQPQHF.

CDR3 sequence (DNA): TGTGCCAGCAGCCCGAACTTTCGGCTAGTGAATTTCGATGAGCAGTTCTTC. Protein: CASSPNFRLVNFDEQFF. This sequence joins TRBV11-1 and TRBJ2-1; D gene unclear. The ends were cut back, 5 bases at V and 8 bases at J, with 25 bases in the middle. Germline V gene data show CDR1 as SGHAT and CDR2 as FQDESV (reference sequence). This CDR3 spans 17 amino acids.

This rearrangement joins TRBV10-2 to TRBJ1-5; 7 nucleotides align to TRBD1. CDR3 length: 13 amino acids. CDR1 is WSHSY and CDR2 is SAAADI in the germline V gene. V was clipped by 9 bases and J by 0 bases; unmatched bases: 2. DNA of the CDR3: TGCGCCAGTGGACAGGTTAGCAATCAGCCCCAGCATTTT. Protein: CASGQVSNQPQHF.

This chain uses TRBV6-5 with TRBJ2-1; weak D call: TRBD1 (6 bases). Germline lookup yields CDR1 MNHEY and CDR2 SVGAGI. With 2 bases removed from V and 10 bases from J, the gap between germline ends came to 18 bases. The CDR3 spans 15 residues. CDR3 region: CASSYRILQGAEQFF. DNA for the CDR3: TGTGCCAGCAGTTACCGGATATTACAGGGAGCCGAGCAGTTCTTC.

V and J are TRBV6-1 and TRBJ1-1; D is ambiguous. Germline V gives CDR1 MNHNS, CDR2 SASEGT. The CDR3 covers 13 residues. The germline V and J ends were trimmed by 3 bases and 3 bases, with 8 bases remaining between them. CDR3 nucleotides: TGTGCCAGCAGTGAGACGGGAGACACTGAAGCTTTCTTT. Translated, it gives CASSETGDTEAFF.

This chain connects TRBV5-1 to TRBJ1-1; a weak D match, TRBD1 (5 bases). This CDR3 has 16 amino acids. Germline V gene data show CDR1 as SGHRS and CDR2 as YFSETQ. V was cut by 0 bases and J by 1 base, with 13 bases left in between. CDR3 bases: TGCGCCAGCAGCTTGGAGGGGTTGGGAACGAACACTGAAGCTTTCTTT. Translated: CASSLEGLGTNTEAFF.

This chain links TRBV4-1 with TRBJ2-3; 14 bases are shared with TRBD2. V trimming: 4 bases; J trimming: 6 bases; junction bases outside the gene matches: 9. Germline V gene lookup returns CDR1 MGHRA and CDR2 YSYEKL. The CDR3 contains 17 residues. The DNA of the CDR3 is TGCGCCAGCAGCCGGGGGACTAGCGGGGGATTAGCGGATACGCAGTATTTT. Translated: CASSRGTSGGLADTQYF.

The rearrangement links TRBV9 to TRBJ1-3; D is unclear. CDR1 is SGDLS, CDR2 YYNGEE, per germline. The V end was cut by 0 bases, the J end by 8 bases, with 3 bases between. This CDR3 region has 11 residues. The CDR3 loop reads CASSVGDTIYF. CDR3 coding DNA: TGTGCCAGCAGCGTAGGAGACACCATATATTTT. The complete variable domain, with remaining parts taken from reference TRBV9 and TRBJ1-3, reads DSGVTQTPKHLITATGQRVTLRCSPRSGDLSVYWYQQSLDQGLQFLIQYYNGEERAKGNILERFSAQQFPDLHSELNLSSLELGDSALYFCASSVGDTIYFGEGSWLTVV.

Only one count was recorded for this clone. V is TRBV6-1 and J is TRBJ1-1; 8 bases agree with TRBD1. Germline loops: CDR1 MNHNS, CDR2 SASEGT. After removal of 5 bases from V and 5 bases from J, the junction contained 10 bases not matched to a gene. The CDR3 runs 15 residues. The CDR3: CASSRIDRGVTEAFF. CDR3 nucleotides: TGTGCCAGCAGTCGCATCGACAGGGGAGTTACTGAAGCTTTCTTT.

The chain has TRBV19 and TRBJ2-1; maybe TRBD2 (6 bases). The CDR3 runs 15 residues. Germline values: CDR1 LNHDA, CDR2 SQIVND (reference sequence). V dropped 7 bases and J dropped 5 bases, with 18 bases sitting between them. The CDR3 nucleotides read TGTGCCAGTACCCTCGGGACTGCGATTGACAATGAGCAGTTCTTC. Residues: CASTLGTAIDNEQFF.

The V gene is TRBV5-1, the J gene TRBJ2-7; possible D gene TRBD1, 5 bases. The V and J ends lost 0 bases and 6 bases respectively, with 10 bases between them. The CDR3 runs to 13 residues. CDR1 is SGHRS, CDR2 YFSETQ, per germline. The CDR3 loop is CASSLDQGGEQYF. The CDR3 DNA follows: TGCGCCAGCAGCTTGGATCAGGGCGGCGAGCAGTACTTC.

The chain is built from TRBV28 and TRBJ1-1; no clear D. V was clipped by 2 bases and J by 9 bases, with 10 bases between them. The germline V gene encodes CDR1 MDHEN and CDR2 SYDVKM. The CDR3 extends over 12 amino acids. The chain's CDR3 is CASSLGLVQAFF. CDR3 DNA: TGTGCCAGCAGTTTAGGGCTTGTCCAAGCTTTCTTT.

Concerning this clone itself: In the same sample, other DNA sequences code for this CDR3. This chain links TRBV5-1 with TRBJ2-7, with D possibly being TRBD1 (5 bases). CDR3 length: 12 amino acids. Germline assignment: CDR1 SGHRS and CDR2 YFSETQ. V lost 1 base and J lost 3, with 5 bases in between. The CDR3 is CASSLTGYEQYF. CDR3 sequence (DNA): TGCGCCAGCAGCTTGACAGGCTACGAGCAGTACTTC.

The rearrangement joins TRBV7-9 to TRBJ2-7; 9 bases align to TRBD1. This CDR3 has 14 residues. The germline V gene encodes CDR1 SEHNR and CDR2 FQNEAQ (reference sequence). J gave up 7 bases and V 1 base, and 5 bases lay outside the gene matches. CDR3 bases: TGTGCCAGCAGCTTAGTGCGGACAGGGGAAGAGCAGTACTTC. It codes for CASSLVRTGEEQYF. The full variable domain, with the rest looked up from reference TRBV7-9 and TRBJ2-7, is DTGVSQNPRHKITKRGQNVTFRCDPISEHNRLYWYRQTLGQGPEFLTYFQNEAQLEKSRLLSDRFSAERPKGSFSTLEIQRTEQGDSAMYLCASSLVRTGEEQYFGPGTRLTVT.